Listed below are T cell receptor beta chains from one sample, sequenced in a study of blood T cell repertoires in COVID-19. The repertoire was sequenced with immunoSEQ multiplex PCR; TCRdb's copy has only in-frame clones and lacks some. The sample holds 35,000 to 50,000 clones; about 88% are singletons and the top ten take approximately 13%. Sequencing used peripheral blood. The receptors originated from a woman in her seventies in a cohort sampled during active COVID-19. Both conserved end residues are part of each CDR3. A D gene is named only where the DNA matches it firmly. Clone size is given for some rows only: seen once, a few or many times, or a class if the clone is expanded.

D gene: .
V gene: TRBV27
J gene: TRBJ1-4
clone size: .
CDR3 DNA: TGTGCCAGCAGTTTGACCGGGTCACCCGGTGAAAAACTGTTTTTT
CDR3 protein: CASSLTGSPGEKLFF

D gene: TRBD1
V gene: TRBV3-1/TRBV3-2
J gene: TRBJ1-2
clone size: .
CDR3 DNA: TGTGCCAGCAGCGATGGACAGGTTGGCTACACCTTC
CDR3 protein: CASSDGQVGYTF

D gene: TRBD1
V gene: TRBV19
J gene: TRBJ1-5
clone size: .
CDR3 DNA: TGTGCCAGTAGCGACAGGGTTCATCAGCCCCAGCATTTT
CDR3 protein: CASSDRVHQPQHF

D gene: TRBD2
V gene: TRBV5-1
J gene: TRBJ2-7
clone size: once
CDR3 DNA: TGCGCCAGCAGCTTGAGACAACAGCGGGAGGGCCTCGAGCAGTACTTC
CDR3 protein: CASSLRQQREGLEQYF

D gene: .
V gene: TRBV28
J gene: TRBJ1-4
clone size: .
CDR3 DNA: TGTGCCAGCAGTCCTGGACAGTCAACTAATGAAAAACTGTTTTTT
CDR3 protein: CASSPGQSTNEKLFF

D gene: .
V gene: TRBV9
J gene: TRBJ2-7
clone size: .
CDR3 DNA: TGTGCCAGCAGCGTAGTGATTGAGGGAGGCGAGCAGTACTTC
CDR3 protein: CASSVVIEGGEQYF

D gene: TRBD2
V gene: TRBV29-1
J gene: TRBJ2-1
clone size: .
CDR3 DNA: TGCAGCGTTCCTAGCGGGAGCTCCTACAATGAGCAGTTCTTC
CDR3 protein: CSVPSGSSYNEQFF

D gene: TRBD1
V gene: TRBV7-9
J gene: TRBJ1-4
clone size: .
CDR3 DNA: TGTGCCAGCAGCTCTGGACAGGGGGTTGAAAAACTGTTTTTT
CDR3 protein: CASSSGQGVEKLFF

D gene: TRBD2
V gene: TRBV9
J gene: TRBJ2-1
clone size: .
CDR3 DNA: TGTGCCAGCAGCGTCCCCTCTAGCGGGAAATACAATGAGCAGTTCTTC
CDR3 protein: CASSVPSSGKYNEQFF

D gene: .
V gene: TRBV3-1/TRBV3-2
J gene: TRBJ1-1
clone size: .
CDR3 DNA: TGTGCCAGCACCCAAGTGGGGGGCACTGAAGCTTTCTTT
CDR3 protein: CASTQVGGTEAFF

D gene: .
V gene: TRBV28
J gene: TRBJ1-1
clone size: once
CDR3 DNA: TGTGCCAGCAGTCCGGGAAATTCCCCTGAAGCTTTCTTT
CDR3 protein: CASSPGNSPEAFF

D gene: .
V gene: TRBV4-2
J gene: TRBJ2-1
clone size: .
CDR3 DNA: TGTGCCAGCAGCCAAGGAGTACAGGGCGTCAATGAGCAGTTCTTC
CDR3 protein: CASSQGVQGVNEQFF

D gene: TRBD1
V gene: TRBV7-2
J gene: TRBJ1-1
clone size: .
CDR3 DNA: TGTGCCAGCAGCACCATACCGGGACAGGGGGCGAGCACTGAAGCTTTCTTT
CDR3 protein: CASSTIPGQGASTEAFF

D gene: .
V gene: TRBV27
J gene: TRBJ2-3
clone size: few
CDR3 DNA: TGTGCCAGCAGTTTAGCGGTTGCCGCGGCGGATACGCAGTATTTT
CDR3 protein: CASSLAVAAADTQYF

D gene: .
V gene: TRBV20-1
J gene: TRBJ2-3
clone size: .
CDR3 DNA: TGCAGTGCTACCCATGCAGATACGCAGTATTTT
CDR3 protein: CSATHADTQYF

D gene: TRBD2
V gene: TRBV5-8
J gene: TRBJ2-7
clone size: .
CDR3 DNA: TGTGCCAGCAGTAGCGGGGGGCCCTACGAGCAGTACTTC
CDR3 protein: CASSSGGPYEQYF

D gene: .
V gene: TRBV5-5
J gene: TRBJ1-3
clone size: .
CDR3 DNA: TGTGCCAGCAGCAATTTCAACAACGGGGACACCATATATTTT
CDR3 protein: CASSNFNNGDTIYF

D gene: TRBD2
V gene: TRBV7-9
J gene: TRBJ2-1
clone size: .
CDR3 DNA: TGTGCCAGCAGCTCCTTGACTAGCGCTCACAATGAGCAGTTCTTC
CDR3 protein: CASSSLTSAHNEQFF

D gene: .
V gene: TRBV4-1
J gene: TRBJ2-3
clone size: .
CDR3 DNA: TGCGCCAGCAGCCAAGTATCCGTGGATACGCAGTATTTT
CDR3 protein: CASSQVSVDTQYF

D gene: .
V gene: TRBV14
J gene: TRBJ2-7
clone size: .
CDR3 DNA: TGTGCCAGCAGCTTTTATAGCGGCCACTACGAGCAGTACTTC
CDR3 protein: CASSFYSGHYEQYF

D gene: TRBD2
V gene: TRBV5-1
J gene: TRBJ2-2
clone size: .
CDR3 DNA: TGCGCCAGCAGCTTGTCTAGCGGGCCTCAGAACACCGGGGAGCTGTTTTTT
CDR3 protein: CASSLSSGPQNTGELFF

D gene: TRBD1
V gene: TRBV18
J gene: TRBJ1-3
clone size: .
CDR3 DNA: TGTGCCAGCTCACCTCCGGGACAGGGGTCCTCTGGAAACACCATATATTTT
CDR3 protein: CASSPPGQGSSGNTIYF

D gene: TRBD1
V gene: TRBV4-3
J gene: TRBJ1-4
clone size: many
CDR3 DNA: TGCGCCAGCAGCTCGGGACAGGGTGCAACTAATGAAAAACTGTTTTTT
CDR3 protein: CASSSGQGATNEKLFF

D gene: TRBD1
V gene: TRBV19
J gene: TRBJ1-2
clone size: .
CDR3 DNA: TGTGCCAGTAGTATGAGACAGGGCTACAGCCTTGACTATGGCTACACCTTC
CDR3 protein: CASSMRQGYSLDYGYTF

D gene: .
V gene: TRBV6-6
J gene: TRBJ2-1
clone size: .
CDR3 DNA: TGTGCCAGCAGTTACTCGCTCGGGAGTGGGAGTAATGAGCAGTTCTTC
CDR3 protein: CASSYSLGSGSNEQFF

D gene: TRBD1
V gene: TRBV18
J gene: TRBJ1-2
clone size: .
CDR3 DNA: TGTGCCAGCTCACCGATAGGACAGGGTGTTCGGGGCTACACCTTC
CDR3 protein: CASSPIGQGVRGYTF

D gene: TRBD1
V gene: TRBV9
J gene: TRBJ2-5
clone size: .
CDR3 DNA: TGTGCCAGCAGCGAGACAGGGAAAGAGACCCAGTACTTC
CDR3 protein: CASSETGKETQYF

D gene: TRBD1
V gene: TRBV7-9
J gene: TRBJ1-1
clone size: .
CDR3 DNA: TGTGCCAGCAGCGTCGACAGGGTAGACACTGAAGCTTTCTTT
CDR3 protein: CASSVDRVDTEAFF

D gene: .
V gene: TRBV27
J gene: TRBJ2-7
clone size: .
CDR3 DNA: TGTGCCAGCAATCCAGGCCCTAGTTGGAGCGGGTACGAGCAGTACTTC
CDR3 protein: CASNPGPSWSGYEQYF

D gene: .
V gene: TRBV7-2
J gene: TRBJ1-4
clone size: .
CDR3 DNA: TGTGCCAGCAGCTTAGGAGTGGCGGGCACTAATGAAAAACTGTTTTTT
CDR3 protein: CASSLGVAGTNEKLFF

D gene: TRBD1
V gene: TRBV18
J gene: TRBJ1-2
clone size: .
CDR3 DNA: TGTGCCAGCTCGCTGGGACAGGGAATGAACGGCTACACCTTC
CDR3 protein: CASSLGQGMNGYTF

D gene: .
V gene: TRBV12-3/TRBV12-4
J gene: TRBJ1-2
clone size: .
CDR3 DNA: TGTGCCAGCAGTGGGAGTTTTGGCTACACCTTC
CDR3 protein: CASSGSFGYTF